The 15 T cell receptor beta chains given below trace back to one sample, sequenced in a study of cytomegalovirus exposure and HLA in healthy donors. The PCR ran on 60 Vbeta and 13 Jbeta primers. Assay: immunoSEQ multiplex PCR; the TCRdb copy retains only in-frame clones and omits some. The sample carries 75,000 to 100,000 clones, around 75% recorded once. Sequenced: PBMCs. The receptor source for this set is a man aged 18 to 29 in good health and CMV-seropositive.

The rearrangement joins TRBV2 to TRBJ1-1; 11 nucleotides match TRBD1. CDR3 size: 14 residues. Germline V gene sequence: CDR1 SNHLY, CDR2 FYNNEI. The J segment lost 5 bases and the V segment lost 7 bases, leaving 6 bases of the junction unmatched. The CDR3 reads CASTRDRGNTEAFF. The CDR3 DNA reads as TGTGCCAGCACTCGGGACAGGGGGAATACTGAAGCTTTCTTT.

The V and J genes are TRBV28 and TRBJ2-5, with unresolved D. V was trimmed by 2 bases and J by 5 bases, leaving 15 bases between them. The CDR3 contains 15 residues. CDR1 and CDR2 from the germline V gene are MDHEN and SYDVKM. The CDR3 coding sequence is TGTGCCAGCAGTTTAAGGTCAGGTTCCCGGGAGACCCAGTACTTC. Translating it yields CASSLRSGSRETQYF.

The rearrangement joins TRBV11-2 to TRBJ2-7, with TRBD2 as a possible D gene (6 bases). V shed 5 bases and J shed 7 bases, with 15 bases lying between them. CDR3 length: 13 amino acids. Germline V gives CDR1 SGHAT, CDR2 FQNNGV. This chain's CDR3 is CASSPTPGGEQYF. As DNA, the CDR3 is TGTGCCAGCAGCCCCACGCCCGGGGGAGAGCAGTACTTC.

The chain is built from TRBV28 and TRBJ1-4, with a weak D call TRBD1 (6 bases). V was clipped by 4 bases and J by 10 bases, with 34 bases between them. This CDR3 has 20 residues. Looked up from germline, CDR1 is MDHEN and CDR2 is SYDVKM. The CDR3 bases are TGTGCCAGCAGTTCCGCCTCACAGGGCCCTAAATCCGGGGGGAAAGGAAAACTGTTTTTT. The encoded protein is CASSSASQGPKSGGKGKLFF.

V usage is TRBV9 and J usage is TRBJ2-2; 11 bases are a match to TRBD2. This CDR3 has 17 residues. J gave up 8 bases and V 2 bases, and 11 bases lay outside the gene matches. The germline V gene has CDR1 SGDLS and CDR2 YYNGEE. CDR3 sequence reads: CASSVGLAGIPKGELFF. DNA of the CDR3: TGTGCCAGCAGCGTCGGACTAGCGGGTATTCCGAAGGGGGAGCTGTTTTTT.

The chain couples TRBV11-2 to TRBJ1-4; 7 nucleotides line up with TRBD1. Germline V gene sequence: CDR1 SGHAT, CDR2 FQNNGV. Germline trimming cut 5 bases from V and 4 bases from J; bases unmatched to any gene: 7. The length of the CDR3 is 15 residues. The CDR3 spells CASSAGQKFNEKLFF. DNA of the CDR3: TGTGCCAGCAGCGCGGGACAGAAGTTTAATGAAAAACTGTTTTTT.

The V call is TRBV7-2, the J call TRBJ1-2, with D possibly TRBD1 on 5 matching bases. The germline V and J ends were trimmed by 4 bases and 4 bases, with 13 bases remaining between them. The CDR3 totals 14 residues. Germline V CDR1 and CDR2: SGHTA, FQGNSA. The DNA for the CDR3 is TGTGCCAGCAGCTCCCTTGGGGGGGGCTATGGCTACACCTTC. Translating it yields CASSSLGGGYGYTF.

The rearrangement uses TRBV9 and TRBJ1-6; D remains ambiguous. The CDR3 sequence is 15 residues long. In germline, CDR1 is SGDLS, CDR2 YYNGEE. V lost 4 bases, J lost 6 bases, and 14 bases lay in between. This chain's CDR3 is CASSPRVSFNSPLHF. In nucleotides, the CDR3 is TGTGCCAGCAGCCCACGCGTCTCGTTTAATTCACCCCTCCACTTT.

For the CDR3, the DNA is TGTGCCAGCAGGGAGAGGGGGGGACCAAGGGGCAATGAGCAGTTCTTC. It yields the protein CASRERGGPRGNEQFF. The chain is built from TRBV7-9 and TRBJ2-1, with a tentative D call TRBD2 (7 bases). The CDR3 consists of 16 residues. Between the trimmed V and J ends, which lost 6 bases and 6 bases, there was a span of 21 bases. Germline-derived CDR1 and CDR2 are SEHNR and FQNEAQ (reference sequence).

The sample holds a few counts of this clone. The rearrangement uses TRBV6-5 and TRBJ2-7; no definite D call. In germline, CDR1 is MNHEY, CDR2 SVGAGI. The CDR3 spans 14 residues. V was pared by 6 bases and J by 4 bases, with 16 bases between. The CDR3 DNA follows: TGTGCCAGCAGCGTATCTAGAATAGGTTACGAGCAGTACTTC. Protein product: CASSVSRIGYEQYF.

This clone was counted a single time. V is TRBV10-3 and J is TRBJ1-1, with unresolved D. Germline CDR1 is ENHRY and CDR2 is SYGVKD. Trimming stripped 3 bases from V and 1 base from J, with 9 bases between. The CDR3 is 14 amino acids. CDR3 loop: CAISDPQSNTEAFF. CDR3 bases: TGTGCCATCAGTGACCCCCAGTCGAACACTGAAGCTTTCTTT.

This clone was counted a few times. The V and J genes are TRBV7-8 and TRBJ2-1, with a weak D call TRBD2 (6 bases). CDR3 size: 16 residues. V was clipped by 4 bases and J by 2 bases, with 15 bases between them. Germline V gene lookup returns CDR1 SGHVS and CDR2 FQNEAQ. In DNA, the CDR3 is TGTGCCAGCAGCTATAGACCCGGAGGGGCCTACAATGAGCAGTTCTTC. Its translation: CASSYRPGGAYNEQFF.

The CDR3 loop is CSVGRQGNTEAFF. The CDR3 bases are TGCAGCGTTGGGAGACAGGGGAACACTGAAGCTTTCTTT. V usage is TRBV29-1 and J usage is TRBJ1-1; 7 bases line up with TRBD1. Germline assignment: CDR1 SQVTM and CDR2 ANQGSEA. This CDR3 is built from 13 residues. The J segment lost 1 base and the V segment lost 4 bases, leaving 3 bases of the junction unmatched.

The CDR3 loop is CASSSQGIYTEAFF. Written as DNA, the CDR3 is TGTGCCAGCAGTTCGCAGGGCATCTACACTGAAGCTTTCTTT. V gene TRBV6-5 combines with J gene TRBJ1-1; D possibly corresponds to TRBD1 (5 bases). Trimming pared 4 bases from V and 3 bases from J, leaving 12 bases between. CDR1 and CDR2 from the germline V gene are MNHEY and SVGAGI. The CDR3 is made up of 14 amino acids.

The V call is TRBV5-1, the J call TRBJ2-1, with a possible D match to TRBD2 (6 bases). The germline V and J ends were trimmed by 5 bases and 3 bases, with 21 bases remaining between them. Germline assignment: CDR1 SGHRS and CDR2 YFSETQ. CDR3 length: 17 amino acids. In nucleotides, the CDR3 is TGCGCCAGCAGGAAAACGGGGGTGGAAACCAGCTACAATGAGCAGTTCTTC. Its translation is CASRKTGVETSYNEQFF.